Below, one TCR beta chain is given with its context. These data belong to a study of beta chain features in type 1 diabetes. Expressed TCRB transcripts were sequenced, since all the RNA that had been isolated was reverse transcribed. TCRdb's table, derived via immunoSEQ multiplex PCR, lists solely in-frame clones and lacks some. This table holds 250,000 to 400,000 clones, 12% to 15% found once. V was pared by 4 bases and J by 1 base, with 2 bases of the junction left unmatched. The CDR3 loop spans 15 amino acids. Germline lookup yields CDR1 SGHRS and CDR2 YFSETQ. This clonotype was obtained from a man aged 30 to 45 in good health. Sequencing was done on a sample of central memory CD4+ T cells from blood. V and J are TRBV5-1 and TRBJ2-2; 9 bases align to TRBD1. The CDR3 DNA reads TGCGCCAGCAGCCCGGGACAGGGGAACACCGGGGAGCTGTTTTTT. It specifies CASSPGQGNTGELFF.